This entry concerns a single TCR beta chain. Its antigen remains unknown. The sample belongs to a study of PD-1 blockade in classical Hodgkin lymphoma. Every patient relapsed after autologous stem cell transplantation, and brentuximab vedotin exposure varied. Study-wide findings and caveats: Diversity in CD4+ TCRs, unlike that measured in CD8+ TCRs, had risen significantly by C4D1. Reported baseline diversity: healthy donors highest, relapsed/refractory patients lowest.

Produced via immunoSEQ multiplex PCR; TCRdb's table is partial and in-frame only. The data contain around 99,000 clones, around 81% of them singletons. Germline V CDR1 and CDR2: SNHLY, FYNNEI. The CDR3 is 15 residues long. V lost 3 bases and J 3 bases, leaving 15 bases between the germline ends. The rearrangement uses TRBV2 and TRBJ2-7; D perhaps matches TRBD2 (6 bases). This specimen was peripheral blood mononuclear cells (PBMCs), taken before the second cycle of nivolumab. The sequence came from a human donor with classical Hodgkin lymphoma. The CDR3 protein is CASSEAGLANYEQYF. In DNA, the CDR3 is TGTGCCAGCAGTGAGGCGGGGCTAGCGAACTACGAGCAGTACTTC. The entire variable domain, with the rest obtained from reference TRBV2 and TRBJ2-7, is as follows: EPEVTQTPSHQVTQMGQEVILRCVPISNHLYFYWYRQILGQKVEFLVSFYNNEISEKSEIFDDQFSVERPDGSNFTLKIRSTKLEDSAMYFCASSEAGLANYEQYFGPGTRLTVT.